The rows below give T cell receptor beta chains drawn from one sample of a study of blood T cell repertoires in COVID-19. Using immunoSEQ multiplex PCR, the repertoire was profiled, and TCRdb retains in-frame clones only, with some absent. The data show 250,000 to 350,000 clones, 75% to 90% seen once. Sequencing was done on a sample of peripheral blood. The receptors come from a man in his thirties or forties with acute or convalescent COVID-19. Each CDR3 is given with its conserved first and last residue. D genes are given only for firm matches. Only some rows state a clone size, as once, few, many or a class for expanded clones.

>-|TRBJ1-1|TRBV10-3|14|-
TGTGCCATCAGTGAAGGACAGATGAACACTGAAGCTTTCTTT
CAISEGQMNTEAFF
>-|TRBJ1-5|TRBV27|14|-
TGTGCCAGCAGTTTATGGGCGGGGAATCAGCCCCAGCATTTT
CASSLWAGNQPQHF
>-|TRBJ2-1|TRBV18|15|-
TGTGCCAGCTCACCGAACAGCGGAGGGGTAGAAGAGCAGTTCTTC
CASSPNSGGVEEQFF
>-|TRBJ1-6|TRBV14|15|-
TGTGCCAGCAGCCAAGAGAACAGGATTAATTCACCCCTCCACTTT
CASSQENRINSPLHF
>-|TRBJ1-1|TRBV14|11|-
TGTGCCAGCAGCCCATGGACAGAAGCTTTCTTT
CASSPWTEAFF
>-|TRBJ1-6|TRBV2|14|-
TGTGCCAGCAGTGAACTAGGCTATAATTCACCCCTCCACTTT
CASSELGYNSPLHF
>-|TRBJ2-3|TRBV7-3|15|TRBD1
TGTGCCAGCAGCTTAGTGGGACAGGGAACAGATACGCAGTATTTT
CASSLVGQGTDTQYF
>-|TRBJ2-1|TRBV30|13|-
TGTGCCTGGAGTGTACCAGGAGGCAATGAGCAGTTCTTC
CAWSVPGGNEQFF
>-|TRBJ1-5|TRBV30|16|-
TGTGCCTGGAGTAATCATGCGGGTAATAGCAATCAGCCCCAGCATTTT
CAWSNHAGNSNQPQHF
>-|TRBJ1-1|TRBV18|13|-
TGTGCCAGCTCACCAACTAGGGACACTGAAGCTTTCTTT
CASSPTRDTEAFF
>-|TRBJ2-7|TRBV6-5|14|-
TGTGCCAGCAGTTTAACGCCGACTATCTACGAGCAGTACTTC
CASSLTPTIYEQYF
>-|TRBJ1-5|TRBV19|17|-
TGTGCCAGTAGCGGTTCCGGGACAAAGAACCGAAATCAGCCCCAGCATTTT
CASSGSGTKNRNQPQHF
>-|TRBJ2-3|TRBV5-4|18|TRBD2
TGTGCCAGCAGCTTGGGCCCCCAGCGGGGGGGCCCCACAGATACGCAGTATTTT
CASSLGPQRGGPTDTQYF
>-|TRBJ2-7|TRBV30|13|TRBD2
TGTGCCTGGAGTGCTAGCGGCCGGGGAGAGCAGTACTTC
CAWSASGRGEQYF
>-|TRBJ2-4|TRBV2|14|-
TGTGCCAGCAGAGCAGGGGTAGCCAAAAACATTCAGTACTTC
CASRAGVAKNIQYF
>once|TRBJ2-2|TRBV6-6|15|-
TGTGCCAGCAGTTACTCGCGGCAGAACACCGGGGAGCTGTTTTTT
CASSYSRQNTGELFF
>-|TRBJ2-1|TRBV30|14|-
TGTGCCTGGAGCGGTATAGCGGCCCACAATGAGCAGTTCTTC
CAWSGIAAHNEQFF
>-|TRBJ2-7|TRBV11-3|15|TRBD2
TGTGCCAGCAGCACAGTGGCTAGCGGGTTCTACGAGCAGTACTTC
CASSTVASGFYEQYF
>-|TRBJ1-1|TRBV28|15|TRBD1
TGTGCCAGCAGTCATATGGGACAGAGGAACACTGAAGCTTTCTTT
CASSHMGQRNTEAFF
>once|TRBJ1-2|TRBV28|15|-
TGTGCCAGCAGTTTATTCGGGGGTGGGGGCTATGGCTACACCTTC
CASSLFGGGGYGYTF
>-|TRBJ2-3|TRBV11-1|15|-
TGTGCCAGCAGCACCCGGGCCCAGGGCCGGTATACGCAGTATTTT
CASSTRAQGRYTQYF
>-|TRBJ1-5|TRBV6-5|15|TRBD1
TGTGCCAGCAGTACCCGACAGGGGGTCAATCAGCCCCAGCATTTT
CASSTRQGVNQPQHF
>-|TRBJ2-3|TRBV18|15|TRBD2
TGTGCCAGCTCACCACTAGCGGGAGGGCCAGATACGCAGTATTTT
CASSPLAGGPDTQYF
>-|TRBJ1-2|TRBV6-4|13|TRBD1
TGTGCCAGCAGTGACAACAGGGGAGGTGACTACACCTTC
CASSDNRGGDYTF
>-|TRBJ1-3|TRBV5-8|17|-
TGTGCCAGCAGCTCAACGGACTTAAAGTTCCTTGGAAACACCATATATTTT
CASSSTDLKFLGNTIYF
>-|TRBJ1-1|TRBV6-1|14|-
TGTGCCAGCAGTGAGGGTTGGGGGGGGACTGAAGCTTTCTTT
CASSEGWGGTEAFF
>-|TRBJ1-5|TRBV27|15|-
TGTGCCAGCAGTTTAGAGGGTATGAGCAATCAGCCCCAGCATTTT
CASSLEGMSNQPQHF
>-|TRBJ1-5|TRBV28|14|TRBD1
TGTGCCAGCAGTCAGACAGGGGGCGGCCAGCCCCAGCATTTT
CASSQTGGGQPQHF
>-|TRBJ2-1|TRBV6-5|15|-
TGTGCCAGCATGGGGCAGGGACTCTCCTACAATGAGCAGTTCTTC
CASMGQGLSYNEQFF
>-|TRBJ1-4|TRBV28|15|TRBD1
TGTGCCAGCAGTGCCGGACAGGAGCTTCCCGAAAAACTGTTTTTT
CASSAGQELPEKLFF
>once|TRBJ1-6|TRBV11-2|14|-
TGTGCCAGCAGCTTAGATTGGGAGGGACACCCCCTATACTTT
CASSLDWEGHPLYF
>-|TRBJ2-1|TRBV19|14|-
TGTGCCAGTAGTATAGGGTCAGGAAGAAATGAGCAGTTCTTC
CASSIGSGRNEQFF
>-|TRBJ2-7|TRBV7-9|13|-
TGTGCCAGCACCAGTACAGCCTCCTACGAGCAGTACTTC
CASTSTASYEQYF
>-|TRBJ2-2|TRBV6-5|15|-
TGTGCCAGCCAGAGGGTGCTAAGGGACACCGGGGAGCTGTTTTTT
CASQRVLRDTGELFF
>once|TRBJ2-3|TRBV9|16|-
TGTGCCAGCAGCGTAGCCGGGACTCTCCCCACAGATACGCAGTATTTT
CASSVAGTLPTDTQYF
>-|TRBJ2-3|TRBV7-8|15|-
TGTGCCAGCAGCTTTGTCTCCCCCTACACAGATACGCAGTATTTT
CASSFVSPYTDTQYF
>-|TRBJ2-1|TRBV2|12|-
TGTGCCAGCAGTGTCGGGTTCATCGAGCAGTTCTTC
CASSVGFIEQFF
>-|TRBJ2-7|TRBV19|13|TRBD1
TGTGCCAGTAGCCTAGACAGGGGCTACGAGCAGTACTTC
CASSLDRGYEQYF
>-|TRBJ2-3|TRBV5-6|18|-
TGTGCCAGCAGCTTGGCCAAAGAGGCGCCACGTAGCACAGATACGCAGTATTTT
CASSLAKEAPRSTDTQYF
>-|TRBJ1-1|TRBV30|15|TRBD1
TGTGCCTGGAGTGAGCTCGGGACAGAGAACACTGAAGCTTTCTTT
CAWSELGTENTEAFF
>once|TRBJ1-1|TRBV5-1|13|-
TGCGCCAGCAGCTTGATCGGGAACACTGAAGCTTTCTTT
CASSLIGNTEAFF
>-|TRBJ2-3|TRBV7-3|15|-
TGTGCCAGCAGCTTATCAGGACTAAACACAGATACGCAGTATTTT
CASSLSGLNTDTQYF
>-|TRBJ1-6|TRBV6-5|15|-
TGTGCCAGCAGCCGGAGGCGGGGAACGGGATCACCCCTCCACTTT
CASSRRRGTGSPLHF
>-|TRBJ2-1|TRBV9|18|TRBD2
TGTGCCAGCAGCGCCAGCCTAGCGGTGGGAAGGACCTACAATGAGCAGTTCTTC
CASSASLAVGRTYNEQFF
>-|TRBJ2-2|TRBV6-2/TRBV6-3|15|-
TGTGCCAGCAGTCAAACGCTACAGGTCACCGGGGAGCTGTTTTTT
CASSQTLQVTGELFF
>-|TRBJ2-7|TRBV3-1/TRBV3-2|14|TRBD1
TGTGCCAGCAGCCGAGGACAGGGGGCCTACGAGCAGTACTTC
CASSRGQGAYEQYF
>-|TRBJ1-2|TRBV6-6|14|TRBD1
TGTGCCAGCAGTTACCCGGACAGGGGCGGTGGCTACACCTTC
CASSYPDRGGGYTF
>once|TRBJ1-6|TRBV5-4|16|-
TGTGCCAGCAGCTTCGCACCGGGGGAGAACAATTCACCCCTCCACTTT
CASSFAPGENNSPLHF
>few|TRBJ2-3|TRBV4-2|17|TRBD2
TGTGCCAGCAGCCAAGACGCAGCGGGGGGCCCCACAGATACGCAGTATTTT
CASSQDAAGGPTDTQYF
>-|TRBJ1-1|TRBV19|17|TRBD1
TGTGCCAGTAAGTGGGGACAGGGAATACTAATGAACACTGAAGCTTTCTTT
CASKWGQGILMNTEAFF